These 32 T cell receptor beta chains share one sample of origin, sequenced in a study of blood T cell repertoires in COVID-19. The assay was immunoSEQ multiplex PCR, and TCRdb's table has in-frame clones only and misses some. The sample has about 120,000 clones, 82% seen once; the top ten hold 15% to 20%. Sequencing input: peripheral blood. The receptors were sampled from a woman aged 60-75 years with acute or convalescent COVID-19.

CDR3 amino acids: CASSVGQGADTEAFF. Here the CDR3 DNA reads TGTGCCAGCAGCGTAGGGCAGGGGGCGGATACTGAAGCTTTCTTT. V is TRBV9 and J is TRBJ1-1; 8 bases line up with TRBD1. V trimming: 0 bases; J trimming: 5 bases; junction bases outside the gene matches: 6. The V gene's germline CDR1 is SGDLS and CDR2 YYNGEE. The CDR3 contains 15 residues.

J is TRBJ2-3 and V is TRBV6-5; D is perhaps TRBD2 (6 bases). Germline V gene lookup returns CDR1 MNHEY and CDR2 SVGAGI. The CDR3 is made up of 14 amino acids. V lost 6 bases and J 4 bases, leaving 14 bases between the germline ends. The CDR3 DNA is TGTGCCAGCAGAGATGGAGGGTTAGCAGATACGCAGTATTTT. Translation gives CASRDGGLADTQYF.

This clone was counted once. The CDR3 protein is CASSLAGEKNEQFF. The CDR3 DNA follows: TGTGCCAGTAGCCTAGCGGGGGAAAAAAATGAGCAGTTCTTC. The chain has TRBV19 and TRBJ2-1, with TRBD2 matching over 10 bases. This CDR3 has 14 residues. CDR1 is LNHDA and CDR2 is SQIVND in the germline V gene (reference sequence). Germline trimming cut 6 bases from V and 7 bases from J; bases unmatched to any gene: 6.

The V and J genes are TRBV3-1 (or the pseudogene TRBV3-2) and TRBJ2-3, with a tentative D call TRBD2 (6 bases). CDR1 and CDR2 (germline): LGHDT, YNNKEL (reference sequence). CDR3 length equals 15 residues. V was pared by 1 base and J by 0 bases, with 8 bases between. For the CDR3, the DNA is TGTGCCAGCAGCCAAGGCGGAGGGAGCACAGATACGCAGTATTTT. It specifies CASSQGGGSTDTQYF.

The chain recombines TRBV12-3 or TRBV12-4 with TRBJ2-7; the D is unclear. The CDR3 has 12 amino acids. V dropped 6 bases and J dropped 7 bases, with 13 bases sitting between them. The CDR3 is CASSFWAAEQYF. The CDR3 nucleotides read TGTGCCAGCAGCTTCTGGGCAGCAGAGCAGTACTTC.

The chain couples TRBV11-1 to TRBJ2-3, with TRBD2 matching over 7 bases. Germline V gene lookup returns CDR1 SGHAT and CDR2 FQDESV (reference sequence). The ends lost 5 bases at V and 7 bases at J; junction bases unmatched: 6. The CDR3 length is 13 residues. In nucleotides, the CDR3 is TGTGCCAGCAGCCGGACTAGTCAGAATACGCAGTATTTT. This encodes CASSRTSQNTQYF.

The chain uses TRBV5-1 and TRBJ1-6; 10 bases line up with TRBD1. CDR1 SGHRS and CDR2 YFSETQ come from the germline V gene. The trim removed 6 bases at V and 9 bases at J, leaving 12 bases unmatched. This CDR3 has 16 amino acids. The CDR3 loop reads CASTREAGDRGSPLHF. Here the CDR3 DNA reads TGCGCCAGCACTCGAGAGGCAGGGGACAGGGGTTCACCCCTCCACTTT.

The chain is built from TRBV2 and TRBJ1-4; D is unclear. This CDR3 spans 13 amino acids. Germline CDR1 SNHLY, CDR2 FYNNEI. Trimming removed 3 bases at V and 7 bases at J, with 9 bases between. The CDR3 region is CASSDYLFEKLFF. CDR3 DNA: TGTGCCAGCAGTGACTACCTCTTTGAAAAACTGTTTTTT.

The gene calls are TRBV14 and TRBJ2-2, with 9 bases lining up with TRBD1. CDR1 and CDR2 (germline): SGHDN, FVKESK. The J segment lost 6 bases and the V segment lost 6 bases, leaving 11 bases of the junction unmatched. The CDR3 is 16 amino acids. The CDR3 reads CASSMQDRGKSGELFF. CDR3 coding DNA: TGTGCCAGCAGTATGCAGGACAGGGGAAAATCCGGGGAGCTGTTTTTT.

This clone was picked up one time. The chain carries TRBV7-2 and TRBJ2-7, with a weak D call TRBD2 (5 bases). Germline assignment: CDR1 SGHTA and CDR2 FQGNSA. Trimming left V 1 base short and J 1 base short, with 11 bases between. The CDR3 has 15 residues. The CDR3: CASSLVRGTSYEQYF. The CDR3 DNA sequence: TGTGCCAGCAGCTTAGTACGGGGTACGTCCTACGAGCAGTACTTC.

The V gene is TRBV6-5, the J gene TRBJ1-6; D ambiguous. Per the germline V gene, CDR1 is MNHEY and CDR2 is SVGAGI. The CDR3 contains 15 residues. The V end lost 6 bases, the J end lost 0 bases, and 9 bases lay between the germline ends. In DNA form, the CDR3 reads TGTGCCAGCAGGCAAGTGAGCTCCTATAATTCACCCCTCCACTTT. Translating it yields CASRQVSSYNSPLHF.

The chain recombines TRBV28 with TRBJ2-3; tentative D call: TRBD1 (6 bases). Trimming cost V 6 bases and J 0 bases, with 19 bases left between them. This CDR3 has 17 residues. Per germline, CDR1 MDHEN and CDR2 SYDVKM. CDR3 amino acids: CASSLQGRTSSTDTQYF. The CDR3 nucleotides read TGTGCCAGCAGCCTTCAGGGGCGGACCTCTAGCACAGATACGCAGTATTTT. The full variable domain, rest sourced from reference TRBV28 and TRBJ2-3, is DVKVTQSSRYLVKRTGEKVFLECVQDMDHENMFWYRQDPGLGLRLIYFSYDVKMKEKGDIPEGYSVSREKKERFSLILESASTNQTSMYLCASSLQGRTSSTDTQYFGPGTRLTVL.

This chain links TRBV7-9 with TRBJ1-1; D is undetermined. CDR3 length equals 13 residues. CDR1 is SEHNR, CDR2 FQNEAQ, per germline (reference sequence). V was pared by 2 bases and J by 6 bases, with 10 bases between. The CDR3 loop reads CASSLSSSSEAFF. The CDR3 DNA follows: TGTGCCAGCAGCTTATCCTCGTCGTCTGAAGCTTTCTTT. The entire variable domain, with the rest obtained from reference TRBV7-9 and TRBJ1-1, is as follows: DTGVSQNPRHKITKRGQNVTFRCDPISEHNRLYWYRQTLGQGPEFLTYFQNEAQLEKSRLLSDRFSAERPKGSFSTLEIQRTEQGDSAMYLCASSLSSSSEAFFGQGTRLTVV.

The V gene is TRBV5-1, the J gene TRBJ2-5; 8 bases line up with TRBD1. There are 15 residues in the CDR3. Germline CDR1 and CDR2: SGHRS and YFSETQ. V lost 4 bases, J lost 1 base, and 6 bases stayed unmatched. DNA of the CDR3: TGCGCCAGCAGCCAAACAGGGGGAAGCCAAGAGACCCAGTACTTC. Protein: CASSQTGGSQETQYF.

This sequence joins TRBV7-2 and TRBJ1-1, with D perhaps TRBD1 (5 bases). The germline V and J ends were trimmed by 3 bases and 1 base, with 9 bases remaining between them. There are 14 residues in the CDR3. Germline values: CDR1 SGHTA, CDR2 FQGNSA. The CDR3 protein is CASSFDRSNTEAFF. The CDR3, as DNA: TGTGCCAGCAGCTTCGACAGATCGAACACTGAAGCTTTCTTT.

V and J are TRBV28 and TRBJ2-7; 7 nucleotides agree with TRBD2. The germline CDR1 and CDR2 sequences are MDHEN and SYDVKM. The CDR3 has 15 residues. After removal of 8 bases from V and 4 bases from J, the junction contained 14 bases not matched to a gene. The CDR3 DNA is TGTGCCAGCGGCGAGACCCGGGACTACCAATACGAGCAGTACTTC. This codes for CASGETRDYQYEQYF.

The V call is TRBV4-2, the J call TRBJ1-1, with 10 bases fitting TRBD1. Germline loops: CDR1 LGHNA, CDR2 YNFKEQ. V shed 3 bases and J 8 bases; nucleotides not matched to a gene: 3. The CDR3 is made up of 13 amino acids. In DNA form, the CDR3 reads TGTGCCAGCAGCCACCTGGGACAGGGGGAAGCTTTCTTT. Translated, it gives CASSHLGQGEAFF.

The CDR3, as DNA: TGCGCCAGCAGCCGGGACTATCAAGAGACCCAGTACTTC. This encodes CASSRDYQETQYF. The J gene is TRBJ2-5, the V gene TRBV5-1, with 7 bases matching TRBD2. The CDR3 is 13 residues long. V lost 4 bases to trimming and J lost 2 bases; unmatched junction nucleotides: 2. CDR1 and CDR2 from the germline V gene are SGHRS and YFSETQ. Full variable domain (rest looked up from reference TRBV5-1 and TRBJ2-5): KAGVTQTPRYLIKTRGQQVTLSCSPISGHRSVSWYQQTPGQGLQFLFEYFSETQRNKGNFPGRFSGRQFSNSRSEMNVSTLELGDSALYLCASSRDYQETQYFGPGTRLLVL.

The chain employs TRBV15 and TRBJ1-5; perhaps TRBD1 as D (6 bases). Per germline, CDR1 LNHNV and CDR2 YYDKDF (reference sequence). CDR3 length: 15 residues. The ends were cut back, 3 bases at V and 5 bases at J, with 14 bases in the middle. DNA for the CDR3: TGTGCCACCAGCAGCGCTCGGGCAGGGGATCAGCCCCAGCATTTT. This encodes CATSSARAGDQPQHF.

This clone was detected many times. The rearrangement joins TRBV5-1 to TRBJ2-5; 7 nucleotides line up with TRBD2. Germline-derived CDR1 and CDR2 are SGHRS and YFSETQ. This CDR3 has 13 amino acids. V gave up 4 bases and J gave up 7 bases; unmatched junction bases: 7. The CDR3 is CASSPLPGGTQYF. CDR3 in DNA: TGCGCCAGCAGCCCTCTCCCGGGAGGGACCCAGTACTTC.

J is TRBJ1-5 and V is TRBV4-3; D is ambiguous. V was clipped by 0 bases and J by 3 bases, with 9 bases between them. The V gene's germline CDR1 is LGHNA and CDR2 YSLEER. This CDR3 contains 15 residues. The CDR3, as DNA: TGCGCCAGCAGCCAAGAGTGGGCCTCCAATCAGCCCCAGCATTTT. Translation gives CASSQEWASNQPQHF.

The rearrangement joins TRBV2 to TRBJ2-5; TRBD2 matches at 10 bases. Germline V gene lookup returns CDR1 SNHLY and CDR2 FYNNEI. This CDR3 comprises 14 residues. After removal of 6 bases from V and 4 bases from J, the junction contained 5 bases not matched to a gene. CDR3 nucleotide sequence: TGTGCCAGCAGATCCGGGACTAGCGCAGAGACCCAGTACTTC. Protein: CASRSGTSAETQYF.

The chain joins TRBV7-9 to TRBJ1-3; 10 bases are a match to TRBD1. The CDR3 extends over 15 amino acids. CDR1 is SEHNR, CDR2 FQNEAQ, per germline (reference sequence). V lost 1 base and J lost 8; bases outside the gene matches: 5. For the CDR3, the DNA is TGTGCCAGCAGCTTAGGACGACAGGGGGCGGACACCATATATTTT. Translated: CASSLGRQGADTIYF.

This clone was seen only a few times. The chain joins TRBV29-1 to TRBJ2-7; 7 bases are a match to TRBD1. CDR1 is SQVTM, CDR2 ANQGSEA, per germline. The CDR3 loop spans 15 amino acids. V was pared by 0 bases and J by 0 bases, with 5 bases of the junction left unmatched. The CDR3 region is CSVEDETGSSYEQYF. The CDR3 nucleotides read TGCAGCGTTGAAGACGAGACAGGGAGCTCCTACGAGCAGTACTTC.

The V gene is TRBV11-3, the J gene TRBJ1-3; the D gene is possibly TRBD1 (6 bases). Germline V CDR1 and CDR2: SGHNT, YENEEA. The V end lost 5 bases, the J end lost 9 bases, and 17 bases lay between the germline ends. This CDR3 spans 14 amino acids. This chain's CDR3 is CASSAPPPGVTIYF. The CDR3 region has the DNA TGTGCCAGCAGCGCACCACCCCCAGGGGTCACCATATATTTT.

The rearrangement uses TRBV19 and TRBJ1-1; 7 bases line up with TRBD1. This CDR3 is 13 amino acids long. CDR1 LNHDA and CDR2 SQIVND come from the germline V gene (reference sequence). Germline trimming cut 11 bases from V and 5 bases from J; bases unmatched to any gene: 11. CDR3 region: CASGRRRGTEAFF. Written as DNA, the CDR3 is TGTGCCTCAGGACGGCGCAGGGGGACTGAAGCTTTCTTT.

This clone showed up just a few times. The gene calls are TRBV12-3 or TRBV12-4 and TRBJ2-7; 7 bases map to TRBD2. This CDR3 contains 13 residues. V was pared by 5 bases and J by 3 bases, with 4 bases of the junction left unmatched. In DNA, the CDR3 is TGTGCCAGCAGTCTCCGCGGGAGCTACGAGCAGTACTTC. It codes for CASSLRGSYEQYF.

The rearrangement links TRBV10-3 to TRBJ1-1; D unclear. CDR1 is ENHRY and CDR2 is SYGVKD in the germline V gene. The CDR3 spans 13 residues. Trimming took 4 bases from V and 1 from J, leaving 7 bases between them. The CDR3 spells CAISAPGNTEAFF. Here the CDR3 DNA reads TGTGCCATCAGTGCCCCAGGGAACACTGAAGCTTTCTTT.

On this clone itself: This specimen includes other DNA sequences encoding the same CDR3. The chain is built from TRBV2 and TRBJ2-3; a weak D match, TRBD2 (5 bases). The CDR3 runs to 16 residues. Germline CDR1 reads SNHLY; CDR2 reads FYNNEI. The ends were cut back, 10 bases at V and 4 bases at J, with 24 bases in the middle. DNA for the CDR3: TGTGCCACCATAAATGGGAGCTGGGCGAAGGCAGATACGCAGTATTTT. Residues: CATINGSWAKADTQYF.

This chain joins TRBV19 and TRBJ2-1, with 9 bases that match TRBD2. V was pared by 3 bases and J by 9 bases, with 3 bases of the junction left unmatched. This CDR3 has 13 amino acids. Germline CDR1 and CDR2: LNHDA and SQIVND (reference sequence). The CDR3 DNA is TGTGCCAGTAGTATCGGGACTAGCACTGAGCAGTTCTTC. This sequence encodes CASSIGTSTEQFF.

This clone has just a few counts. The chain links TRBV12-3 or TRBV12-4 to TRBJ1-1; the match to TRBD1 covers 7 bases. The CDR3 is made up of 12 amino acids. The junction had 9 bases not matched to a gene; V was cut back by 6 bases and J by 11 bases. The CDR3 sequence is CASSLTGDGAFF. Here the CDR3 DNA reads TGTGCCAGCAGCCTAACAGGGGATGGGGCTTTCTTT.

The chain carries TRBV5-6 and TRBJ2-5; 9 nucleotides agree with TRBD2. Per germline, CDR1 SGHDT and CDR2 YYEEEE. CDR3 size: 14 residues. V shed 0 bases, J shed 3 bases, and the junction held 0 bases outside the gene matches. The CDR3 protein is CASSLGGGEETQYF. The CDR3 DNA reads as TGTGCCAGCAGCTTGGGCGGGGGGGAAGAGACCCAGTACTTC.